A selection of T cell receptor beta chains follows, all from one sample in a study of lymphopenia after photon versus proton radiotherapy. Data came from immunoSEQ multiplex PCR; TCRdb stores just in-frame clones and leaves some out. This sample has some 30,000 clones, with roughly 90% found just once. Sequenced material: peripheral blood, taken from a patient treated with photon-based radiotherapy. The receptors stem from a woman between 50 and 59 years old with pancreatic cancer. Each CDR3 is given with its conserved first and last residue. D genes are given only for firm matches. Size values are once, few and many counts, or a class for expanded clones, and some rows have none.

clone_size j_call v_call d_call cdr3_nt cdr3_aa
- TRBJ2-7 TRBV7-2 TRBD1 TGTGCCAGCAGCAAGATGCAGGGGGCCTACGAGCAGTACTTC CASSKMQGAYEQYF
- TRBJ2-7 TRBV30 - TGTGCCTGGAGTGTCTCTCACTCCTACGAGCAGTACTTC CAWSVSHSYEQYF
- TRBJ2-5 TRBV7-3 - TGTGCCAGCAGCTTAACTCCGGGGCAAGAGACCCAGTACTTC CASSLTPGQETQYF
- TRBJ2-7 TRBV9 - TGTGCCAGCAGTCCCGGCAGTTCGAGCTCCTACGAGCAGTACTTC CASSPGSSSSYEQYF
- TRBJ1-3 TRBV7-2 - TGTGCCAGCAGCTTAGCCACCCCGCGCTCTGGAAACACCATATATTTT CASSLATPRSGNTIYF
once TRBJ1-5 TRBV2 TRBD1 TGTGCCAGCATGGAGGGACAGGGAGGGAGCCAGCCCCAGCATTTT CASMEGQGGSQPQHF
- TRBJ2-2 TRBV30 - TGTGCCTGGGAGGGCGGGGTGAACACCGGGGAGCTGTTTTTT CAWEGGVNTGELFF
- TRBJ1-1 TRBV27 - TGTGCCAGCACCACAAGGGAGGGGGACACTGAAGCTTTCTTT CASTTREGDTEAFF
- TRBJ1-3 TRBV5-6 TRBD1 TGTGCCAGCAGCTTGGGGGACAGGGAGACTGGAAACACCATATATTTT CASSLGDRETGNTIYF
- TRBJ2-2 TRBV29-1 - TGCAGCGTTGCTCCGGGGACCAACACCGGGGAGCTGTTTTTT CSVAPGTNTGELFF
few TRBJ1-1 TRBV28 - TGTGCCAGCAATGAGAAGGGAGGGGCTTTCTTT CASNEKGGAFF
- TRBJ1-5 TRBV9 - TGTGCCAGCAACTCAGGTGAGAGCAATCAGCCCCAGCATTTT CASNSGESNQPQHF
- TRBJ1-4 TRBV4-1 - TGCGCCAGCAGCCAAGAAAGGGGGGGACGCACTAATGAAAAACTGTTTTTT CASSQERGGRTNEKLFF